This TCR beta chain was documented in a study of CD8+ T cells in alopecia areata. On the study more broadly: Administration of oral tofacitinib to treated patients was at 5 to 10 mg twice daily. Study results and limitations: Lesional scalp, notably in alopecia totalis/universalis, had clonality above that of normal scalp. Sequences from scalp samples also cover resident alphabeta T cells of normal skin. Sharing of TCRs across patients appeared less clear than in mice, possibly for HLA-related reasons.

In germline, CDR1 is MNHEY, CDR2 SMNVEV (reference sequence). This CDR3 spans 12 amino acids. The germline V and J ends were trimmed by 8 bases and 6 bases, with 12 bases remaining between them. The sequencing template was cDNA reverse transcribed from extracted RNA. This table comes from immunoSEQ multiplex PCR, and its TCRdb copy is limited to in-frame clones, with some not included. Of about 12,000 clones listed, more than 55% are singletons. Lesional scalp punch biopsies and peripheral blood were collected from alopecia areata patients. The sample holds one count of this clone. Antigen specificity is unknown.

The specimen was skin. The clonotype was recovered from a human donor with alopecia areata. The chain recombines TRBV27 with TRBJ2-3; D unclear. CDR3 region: CASGRWIDTQYF. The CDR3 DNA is TGTGCCAGCGGACGCTGGATTGATACGCAGTATTTT.